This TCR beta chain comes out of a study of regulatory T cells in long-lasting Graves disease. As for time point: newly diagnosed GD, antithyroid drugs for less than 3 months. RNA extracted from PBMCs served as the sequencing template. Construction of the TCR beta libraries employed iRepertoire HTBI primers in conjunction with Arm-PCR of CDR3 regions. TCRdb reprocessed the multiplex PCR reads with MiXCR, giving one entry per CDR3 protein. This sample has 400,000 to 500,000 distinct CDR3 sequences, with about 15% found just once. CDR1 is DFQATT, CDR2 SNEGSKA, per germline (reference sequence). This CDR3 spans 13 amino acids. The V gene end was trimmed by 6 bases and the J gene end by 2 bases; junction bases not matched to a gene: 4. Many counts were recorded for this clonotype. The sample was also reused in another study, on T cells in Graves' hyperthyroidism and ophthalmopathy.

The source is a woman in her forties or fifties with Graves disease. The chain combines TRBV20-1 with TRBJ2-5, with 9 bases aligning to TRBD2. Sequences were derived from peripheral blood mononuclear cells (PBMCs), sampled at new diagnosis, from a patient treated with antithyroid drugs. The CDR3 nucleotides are TGCAGTGCCCCGAGCGGGAGGCAAGAGACCCAGTACTTC. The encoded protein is CSAPSGRQETQYF.